Sequencing of this TCR beta chain was carried out in a study of blood T cell repertoires in COVID-19. Study summary: The study drew acute and convalescent COVID-19 samples from the United States, Italy and Spain.

Profiling relied on immunoSEQ multiplex PCR, and the TCRdb table lists in-frame clones only, not all of them. There are roughly 50,000 clones in the sample; roughly 84% occur only once, and more than 15% lies in the top ten. Germline-derived CDR1 and CDR2 are SGHRS and YFSETQ. Trimming took 3 bases from V and 0 from J, leaving 13 bases between them. The CDR3 has 15 residues. The source is a human donor with active COVID-19. The donor label of this sample is uncertain. What was sequenced was peripheral blood. J is TRBJ2-7 and V is TRBV5-1; possibly TRBD2 for D (5 bases). The CDR3 loop reads CASSSERKTSYEQYF. The CDR3, as DNA: TGCGCCAGCAGCTCGGAGCGGAAGACCTCCTACGAGCAGTACTTC.